This TCR beta chain derives from a study of cytomegalovirus exposure and HLA in healthy donors. Every donor was a healthy person donating bone marrow. About this clone itself: Antigen unknown.

PCR used 60 Vbeta primers and 13 Jbeta primers. Here immunoSEQ multiplex PCR was the method, and the copy in TCRdb shows in-frame clones only, minus some. This table has about 250,000 clones, more than 55% appearing once. Study-wide results and limits: Rates of TCR association differed by HLA locus in a later analysis, with DRB1 highest and HLA-C lowest.

There are 15 residues in the CDR3. Deletions cut 1 base from V and 2 bases from J, with 11 bases between. Looked up from germline, CDR1 is MGHRA and CDR2 is YSYEKL. The TCR originated in a female donor in good health and CMV-seronegative. The chain carries TRBV4-1 and TRBJ2-5; D is possibly TRBD1 (5 bases). What was sequenced was PBMCs. Here the CDR3 reads CASSQAQGGQETQYF. The CDR3 region has the DNA TGCGCCAGCAGCCAAGCTCAGGGTGGGCAAGAGACCCAGTACTTC.